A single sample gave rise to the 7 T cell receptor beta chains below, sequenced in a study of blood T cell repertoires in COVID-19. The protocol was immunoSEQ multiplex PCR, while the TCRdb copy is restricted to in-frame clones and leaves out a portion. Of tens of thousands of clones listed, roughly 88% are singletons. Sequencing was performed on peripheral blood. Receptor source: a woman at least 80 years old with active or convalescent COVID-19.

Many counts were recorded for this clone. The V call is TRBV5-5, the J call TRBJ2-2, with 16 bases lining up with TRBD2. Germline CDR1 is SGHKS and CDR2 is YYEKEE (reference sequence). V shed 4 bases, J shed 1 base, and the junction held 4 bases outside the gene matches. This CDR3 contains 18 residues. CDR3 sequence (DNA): TGTGCCAGCAGCGCTGGGACTAGCGGGAGGGTGAACACCGGGGAGCTGTTTTTT. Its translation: CASSAGTSGRVNTGELFF.

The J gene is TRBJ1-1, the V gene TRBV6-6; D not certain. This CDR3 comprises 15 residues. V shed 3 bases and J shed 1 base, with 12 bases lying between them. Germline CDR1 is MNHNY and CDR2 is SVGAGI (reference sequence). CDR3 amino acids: CASSYYRGGNTEAFF. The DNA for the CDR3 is TGTGCCAGCAGTTATTATCGGGGTGGGAACACTGAAGCTTTCTTT.

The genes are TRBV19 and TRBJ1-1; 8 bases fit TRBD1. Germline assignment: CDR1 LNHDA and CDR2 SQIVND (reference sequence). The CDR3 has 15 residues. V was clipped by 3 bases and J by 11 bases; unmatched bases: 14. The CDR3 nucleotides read TGTGCCAGTAGTATCGGACAGGGCCCCGTTTTTTCCGCTTTCTTT. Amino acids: CASSIGQGPVFSAFF.

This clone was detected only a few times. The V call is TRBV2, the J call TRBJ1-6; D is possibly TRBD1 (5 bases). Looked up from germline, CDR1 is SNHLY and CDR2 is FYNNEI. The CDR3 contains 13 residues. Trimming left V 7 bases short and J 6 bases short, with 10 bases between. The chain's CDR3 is CASKGYPNSPLHF. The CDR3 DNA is TGTGCCAGCAAGGGGTACCCTAATTCACCCCTCCACTTT. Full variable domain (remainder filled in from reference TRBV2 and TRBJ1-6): EPEVTQTPSHQVTQMGQEVILRCVPISNHLYFYWYRQILGQKVEFLVSFYNNEISEKSEIFDDQFSVERPDGSNFTLKIRSTKLEDSAMYFCASKGYPNSPLHFGNGTRLTVT.

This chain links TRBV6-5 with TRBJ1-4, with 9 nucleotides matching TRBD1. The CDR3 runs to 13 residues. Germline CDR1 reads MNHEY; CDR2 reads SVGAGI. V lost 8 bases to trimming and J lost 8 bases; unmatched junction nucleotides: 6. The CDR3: CASDRGEREKLFF. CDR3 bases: TGTGCCAGCGACAGGGGGGAAAGGGAAAAACTGTTTTTT.

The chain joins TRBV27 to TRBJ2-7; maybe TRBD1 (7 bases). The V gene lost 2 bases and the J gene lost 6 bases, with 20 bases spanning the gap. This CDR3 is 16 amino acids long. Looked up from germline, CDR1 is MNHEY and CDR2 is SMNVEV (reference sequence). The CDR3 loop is CASSLRSTGRIGEQYF. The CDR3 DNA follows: TGTGCCAGCAGTTTAAGGTCGACAGGGAGGATAGGCGAGCAGTACTTC.

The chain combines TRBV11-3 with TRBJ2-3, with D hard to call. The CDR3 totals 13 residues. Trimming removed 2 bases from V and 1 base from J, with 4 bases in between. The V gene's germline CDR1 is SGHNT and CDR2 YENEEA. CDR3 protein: CASSLPGTDTQYF. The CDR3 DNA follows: TGTGCCAGCAGCTTACCCGGCACAGATACGCAGTATTTT.